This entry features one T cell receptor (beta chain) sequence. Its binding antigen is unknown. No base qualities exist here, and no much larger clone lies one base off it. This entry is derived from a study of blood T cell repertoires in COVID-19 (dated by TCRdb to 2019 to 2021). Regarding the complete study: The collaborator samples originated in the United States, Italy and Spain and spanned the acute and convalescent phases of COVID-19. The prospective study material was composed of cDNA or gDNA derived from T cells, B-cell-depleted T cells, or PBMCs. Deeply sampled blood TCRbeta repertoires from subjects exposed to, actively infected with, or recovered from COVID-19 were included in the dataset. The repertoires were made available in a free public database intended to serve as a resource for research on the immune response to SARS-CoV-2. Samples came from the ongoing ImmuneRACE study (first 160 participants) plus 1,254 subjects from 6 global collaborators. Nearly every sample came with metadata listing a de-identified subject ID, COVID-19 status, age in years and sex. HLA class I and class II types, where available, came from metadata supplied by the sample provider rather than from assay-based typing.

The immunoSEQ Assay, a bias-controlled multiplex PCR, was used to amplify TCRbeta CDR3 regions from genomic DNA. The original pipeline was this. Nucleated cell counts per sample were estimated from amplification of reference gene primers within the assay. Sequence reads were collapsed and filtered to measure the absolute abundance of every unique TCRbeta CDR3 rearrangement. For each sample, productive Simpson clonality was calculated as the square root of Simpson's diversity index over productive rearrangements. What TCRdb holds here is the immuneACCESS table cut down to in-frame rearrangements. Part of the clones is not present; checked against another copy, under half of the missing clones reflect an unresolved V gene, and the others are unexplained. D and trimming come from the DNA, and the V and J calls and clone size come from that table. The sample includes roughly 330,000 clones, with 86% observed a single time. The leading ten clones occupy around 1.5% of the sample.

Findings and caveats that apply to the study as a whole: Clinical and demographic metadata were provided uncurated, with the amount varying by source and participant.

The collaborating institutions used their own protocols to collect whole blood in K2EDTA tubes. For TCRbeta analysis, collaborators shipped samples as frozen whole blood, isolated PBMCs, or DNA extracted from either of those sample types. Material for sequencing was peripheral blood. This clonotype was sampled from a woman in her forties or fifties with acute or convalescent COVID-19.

The CDR3 in this case is CASGEDSLLQETQYF. The nucleotides are TGTGCCAGCGGCGAGGACAGTTTGCTTCAAGAGACCCAGTACTTC. The receptor chain draws on TRBV7-2 and TRBJ2-5, and TRBD1 may be the D gene, going by 6 matching bases. The CDR3 numbers 15 residues from cysteine through phenylalanine. The sequence is cut down to CDR3 DNA, 45 bases in frame from base 1. As encoded in the germline V gene, CDR1 is SGHTA while CDR2 is FQGNSA. The junction shows trimming of 8 bases on V and 2 bases on J, plus 18 bases between the germline ends.